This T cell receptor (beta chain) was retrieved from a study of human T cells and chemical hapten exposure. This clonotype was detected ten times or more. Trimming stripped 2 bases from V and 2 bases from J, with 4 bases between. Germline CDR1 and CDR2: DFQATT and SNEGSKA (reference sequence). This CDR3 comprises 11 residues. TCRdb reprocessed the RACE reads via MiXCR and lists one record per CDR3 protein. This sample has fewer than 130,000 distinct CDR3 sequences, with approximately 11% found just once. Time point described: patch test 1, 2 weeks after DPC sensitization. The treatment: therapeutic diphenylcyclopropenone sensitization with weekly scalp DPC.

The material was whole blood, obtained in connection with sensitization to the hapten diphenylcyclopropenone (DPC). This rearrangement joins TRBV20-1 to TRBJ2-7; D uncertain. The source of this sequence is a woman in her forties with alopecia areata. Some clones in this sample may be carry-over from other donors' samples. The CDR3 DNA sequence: TGCAGTGCTAGATCCACCTACGAGCAGTACTTC. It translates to CSARSTYEQYF.